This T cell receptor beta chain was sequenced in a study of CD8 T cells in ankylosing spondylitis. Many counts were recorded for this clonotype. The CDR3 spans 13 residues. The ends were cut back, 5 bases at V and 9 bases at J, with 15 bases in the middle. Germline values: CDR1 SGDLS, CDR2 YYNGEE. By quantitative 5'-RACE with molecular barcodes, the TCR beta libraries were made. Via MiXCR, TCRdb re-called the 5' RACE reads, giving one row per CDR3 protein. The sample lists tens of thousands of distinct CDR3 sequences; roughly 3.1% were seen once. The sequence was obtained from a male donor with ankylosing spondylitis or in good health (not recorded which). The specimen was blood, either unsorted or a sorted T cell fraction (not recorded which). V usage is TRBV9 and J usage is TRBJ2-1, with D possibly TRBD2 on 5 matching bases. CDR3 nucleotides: TGTGCCAGCAGAGAGGGCCACCGGGGTGAGCAGTTCTTC. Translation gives CASREGHRGEQFF. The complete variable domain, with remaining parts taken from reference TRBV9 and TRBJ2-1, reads DSGVTQTPKHLITATGQRVTLRCSPRSGDLSVYWYQQSLDQGLQFLIQYYNGEERAKGNILERFSAQQFPDLHSELNLSSLELGDSALYFCASREGHRGEQFFGPGTRLTVL.